Following are 27 T cell receptor beta chains from one sample sequenced in a study of blood T cell repertoires in COVID-19 (dated by TCRdb to the early 2020s). The library was prepared using the immunoSEQ multiplex PCR assay. TCRdb took this table from immuneACCESS and kept in-frame rearrangements with V and J called. Such tables lack part of the clones; where checked against another copy, unresolved V genes explain under half of the gap, and the rest is unexplained. The sample contains under 200,000 clones, more than 75% of them found a single time. Clones ranked in the top ten supply about a tenth of the sample. The specimen sequenced was peripheral blood. Receptor source: a woman between 70 and 85 years old with COVID-19, enrolled during active disease.

The chain couples TRBV6-5 to TRBJ2-2; 9 bases are shared with TRBD1. Per germline, CDR1 MNHEY and CDR2 SVGAGI. The V gene end was trimmed by 5 bases and the J gene end by 4 bases; junction bases not matched to a gene: 5. The CDR3 extends over 15 amino acids. The CDR3 loop is CASSPDRGGTGELFF. CDR3 in DNA: TGTGCCAGCAGTCCGGACAGGGGTGGCACCGGGGAGCTGTTTTTT.

CDR3 region: CASRAGGLSTDTQYF. The CDR3 DNA reads TGCGCCAGCAGGGCGGGGGGATTGAGCACAGATACGCAGTATTTT. This rearrangement joins TRBV5-1 to TRBJ2-3; 8 bases are a match to TRBD2. The germline gives CDR1 SGHRS, CDR2 YFSETQ. This CDR3 has 15 residues. The ends lost 5 bases at V and 0 bases at J; junction bases unmatched: 5.

Here the CDR3 reads CASRLAGGLTDTQYF. The DNA of the CDR3 is TGCGCCAGCAGACTAGCGGGGGGGCTCACAGATACGCAGTATTTT. The chain joins TRBV10-2 to TRBJ2-3, with 13 bases lining up with TRBD2. The CDR3 loop spans 15 amino acids. Germline CDR1 WSHSY, CDR2 SAAADI. V dropped 6 bases and J dropped 2; count of bases not matched to a gene: 2.

The J gene is TRBJ2-5, the V gene TRBV5-1; TRBD1 agrees at 7 bases. This CDR3 comprises 14 residues. Germline lookup yields CDR1 SGHRS and CDR2 YFSETQ. The junction had 1 base not matched to a gene; V was cut back by 0 bases and J by 2 bases. The CDR3 DNA follows: TGCGCCAGCAGCTTGGCGGGACAGCAAGAGACCCAGTACTTC. It specifies CASSLAGQQETQYF.

This chain links TRBV10-3 with TRBJ1-2; no firm D call. V was cut by 6 bases and J by 2 bases, with 10 bases left in between. In germline, CDR1 is ENHRY, CDR2 SYGVKD. The CDR3 has 13 residues. CDR3 in amino acids: CAIREYGNYGYTF. As DNA, the CDR3 is TGTGCCATCAGAGAATACGGGAACTATGGCTACACCTTC.

The V gene is TRBV16, the J gene TRBJ2-2; D is ambiguous. This CDR3 spans 12 amino acids. V lost 2 bases, J lost 5 bases, and 3 bases lay in between. Germline V lookup: CDR1 KGHSY, CDR2 FQNENV. Here the CDR3 DNA reads TGTGCCAGCAGCCAAACAACCGGGGAGCTGTTTTTT. Amino acids: CASSQTTGELFF.

The chain joins TRBV5-8 to TRBJ2-7; 8 bases fit TRBD1. Germline V gene sequence: CDR1 SGHTS, CDR2 YDEGEE. The CDR3 has 16 amino acids. J was trimmed by 7 bases and V by 4 bases; bases with no gene match: 16. This CDR3 is CASSGALDRGRMEQYF. CDR3 nucleotide sequence: TGTGCCAGCAGCGGGGCTCTAGACAGGGGCCGAATGGAGCAGTACTTC.

This chain joins TRBV29-1 and TRBJ1-2; the D gene is possibly TRBD1 (6 bases). V was clipped by 1 base and J by 7 bases, with 19 bases between them. Germline lookup yields CDR1 SQVTM and CDR2 ANQGSEA. The CDR3 is 15 residues long. In DNA, the CDR3 is TGCAGCGTTGAAGTTGGGGGCGGGGGCGATGGTGGCTACACCTTC. This encodes CSVEVGGGGDGGYTF.

This clone was picked up a small number of times. This sequence joins TRBV7-8 and TRBJ1-3; D unclear. Trimming cost V 1 base and J 0 bases, with 13 bases left between them. CDR3 length: 17 residues. CDR1 is SGHVS, CDR2 FQNEAQ, per germline. CDR3 amino acids: CASSLGAGSDSGNTIYF. Written as DNA, the CDR3 is TGTGCCAGCAGCTTAGGCGCGGGCAGCGACTCTGGAAACACCATATATTTT.

V and J are TRBV7-8 and TRBJ2-7; 12 bases align to TRBD2. This CDR3 has 15 amino acids. V lost 1 base and J lost 6; bases outside the gene matches: 4. The V gene's germline CDR1 is SGHVS and CDR2 FQNEAQ. DNA for the CDR3: TGTGCCAGCAGCTTAGTGCTAGCGGGGGGGACCGAGCAGTACTTC. Amino acid sequence: CASSLVLAGGTEQYF.

This clone occurred a few times. The chain joins TRBV6-5 to TRBJ1-2; D is possibly TRBD1 (5 bases). CDR1 and CDR2 from the germline V gene are MNHEY and SVGAGI. CDR3 size: 13 residues. The V end lost 6 bases, the J end lost 8 bases, and 16 bases lay between the germline ends. The CDR3 DNA sequence: TGTGCCAGCAGAATAAGCGGGGGGAACGGCTACACCTTC. It specifies CASRISGGNGYTF.

This clone has a single count. The rearrangement joins TRBV6-6 to TRBJ1-5; TRBD1 matches at 7 bases. This CDR3 has 14 amino acids. Germline V gene sequence: CDR1 MNHNY, CDR2 SVGAGI (reference sequence). Written as DNA, the CDR3 is TGTGCTACCGACAGGGCGTTGGGCAATCAGCCCCAGCATTTT. Its protein is CATDRALGNQPQHF.

This sequence joins TRBV28 and TRBJ1-2, with 8 bases identical to TRBD1. CDR1 and CDR2 from the germline V gene are MDHEN and SYDVKM. V gave up 10 bases and J gave up 4 bases; unmatched junction bases: 8. This CDR3 comprises 13 residues. The CDR3 here is CATPLGQGYGYTF. For the CDR3, the DNA is TGTGCCACCCCCCTTGGACAGGGCTATGGCTACACCTTC.

This clone was picked up one time. CDR3 protein: CATSDSSQYEQYF. The CDR3 coding sequence is TGTGCCACCAGTGATTCCTCTCAGTACGAGCAGTACTTC. This chain connects TRBV24-1 to TRBJ2-7; the D is unclear. The ends were cut back, 2 bases at V and 4 bases at J, with 8 bases in the middle. The CDR3 is made up of 13 amino acids. CDR1 is KGHDR and CDR2 is SFDVKD in the germline V gene.

The chain couples TRBV19 to TRBJ2-1, with TRBD1 as a possible D gene (7 bases). The CDR3 covers 16 residues. The germline CDR1 and CDR2 sequences are LNHDA and SQIVND (reference sequence). V lost 6 bases, J lost 3 bases, and 18 bases lay in between. CDR3 nucleotides: TGTGCCAGTAGCGAATACAGGGGAGGAGTCTACAATGAGCAGTTCTTC. Encoded protein: CASSEYRGGVYNEQFF.

The V and J genes are TRBV5-1 and TRBJ2-2, with TRBD2 matching over 8 bases. This CDR3 is 15 amino acids long. Germline CDR1 SGHRS, CDR2 YFSETQ. Trimming at V came to 7 bases and at J to 5 bases, leaving 10 bases not matched to a gene. The CDR3 DNA sequence: TGCGCCAGCGTACTCGGGACTAGTGGGACCGGGGAGCTGTTTTTT. Translated, it gives CASVLGTSGTGELFF.

The J gene is TRBJ1-3, the V gene TRBV5-1, with 7 nucleotides matching TRBD1. The trim removed 4 bases at V and 0 bases at J, leaving 7 bases unmatched. Germline lookup yields CDR1 SGHRS and CDR2 YFSETQ. This CDR3 has 16 amino acids. CDR3 DNA sequence: TGCGCCAGCAGCCCCGACAGGGTCTTCTCTGGAAACACCATATATTTT. Translating it yields CASSPDRVFSGNTIYF.

The CDR3 loop is CASSLTGLAGIYEQYF. DNA of the CDR3: TGTGCCAGCAGTTTGACGGGACTAGCGGGGATTTACGAGCAGTACTTC. J is TRBJ2-7 and V is TRBV27; 13 bases are a match to TRBD2. CDR1 is MNHEY and CDR2 is SMNVEV in the germline V gene (reference sequence). The CDR3 spans 16 residues. V shed 3 bases, J shed 4 bases, and the junction held 6 bases outside the gene matches.

This chain joins TRBV2 and TRBJ1-1, with a possible D match to TRBD1 (5 bases). Looked up from germline, CDR1 is SNHLY and CDR2 is FYNNEI. This CDR3 contains 15 residues. Trimming removed 6 bases at V and 1 base at J, with 15 bases between. The CDR3 DNA reads as TGTGCCAGCAGGGGGCAAACGAATCGGAACACTGAAGCTTTCTTT. Translated: CASRGQTNRNTEAFF.

This chain links TRBV5-1 with TRBJ1-5; a weak D match, TRBD1 (5 bases). The CDR3 runs 14 residues. CDR1 and CDR2 (germline): SGHRS, YFSETQ. The V and J ends lost 4 bases and 5 bases respectively, with 13 bases between them. The CDR3: CASSPRGGDQPQHF. CDR3 nucleotides: TGCGCCAGCAGCCCCCGGGGAGGGGATCAGCCCCAGCATTTT.

This rearrangement joins TRBV10-3 to TRBJ1-3; D remains unclear. CDR1 ENHRY and CDR2 SYGVKD come from the germline V gene. Trimming removed 6 bases at V and 0 bases at J, with 6 bases between. This CDR3 is 13 amino acids long. CDR3 bases: TGTGCCATCAGGAGCGACTCTGGAAACACCATATATTTT. It yields the protein CAIRSDSGNTIYF.

The table lists this clone with many counts. The V and J genes are TRBV27 and TRBJ1-2, with 8 bases identical to TRBD1. The germline CDR1 and CDR2 sequences are MNHEY and SMNVEV (reference sequence). V was clipped by 5 bases and J by 4 bases; unmatched bases: 9. The CDR3 loop spans 15 amino acids. CDR3: CASSKTGGGGYGYTF. The CDR3 coding sequence is TGTGCCAGCAGTAAAACAGGGGGAGGCGGCTATGGCTACACCTTC.

V usage is TRBV19 and J usage is TRBJ1-2; the match to TRBD1 covers 7 bases. This CDR3 region has 17 residues. Trimming removed 4 bases from V and 0 bases from J; junction bases left unmatched: 11. Germline V gene sequence: CDR1 LNHDA, CDR2 SQIVND (reference sequence). The CDR3 here is CASSNSGQLGANYGYTF. The CDR3 DNA sequence: TGTGCCAGTAGTAACTCGGGACAGCTAGGAGCTAACTATGGCTACACCTTC.

V is TRBV19 and J is TRBJ2-7; 10 bases are a match to TRBD1. CDR3 length: 14 residues. Germline trimming cut 5 bases from V and 4 bases from J; bases unmatched to any gene: 5. The germline gives CDR1 LNHDA, CDR2 SQIVND (reference sequence). CDR3 bases: TGTGCCAGTAGTCGGGGACAGGGGAATTACGAGCAGTACTTC. Its translation is CASSRGQGNYEQYF.

This chain connects TRBV7-9 to TRBJ1-5, with 8 nucleotides matching TRBD1. Germline values: CDR1 SEHNR, CDR2 FQNEAQ (reference sequence). CDR3 length: 14 residues. V dropped 3 bases and J dropped 3; count of bases not matched to a gene: 1. The CDR3 here is CASSLTGDNQPQHF. The CDR3 DNA sequence: TGTGCCAGCAGCTTGACAGGGGACAATCAGCCCCAGCATTTT.

The rearrangement uses TRBV5-4 and TRBJ2-3; no reliable D call. V dropped 5 bases and J dropped 1 base, with 8 bases sitting between them. This CDR3 region has 13 residues. CDR1 and CDR2 from the germline V gene are SGHNT and YYREEE (reference sequence). CDR3 protein: CASRSLGTDTQYF. CDR3 sequence (DNA): TGTGCCAGCAGGTCCCTAGGCACAGATACGCAGTATTTT.

This clone has a single count. V usage is TRBV28 and J usage is TRBJ1-3, with 9 bases that match TRBD1. Looked up from germline, CDR1 is MDHEN and CDR2 is SYDVKM. This CDR3 is built from 18 residues. J was trimmed by 2 bases and V by 2 bases; bases with no gene match: 10. The CDR3 sequence: CASSLGTGQAGAGNTIYF. CDR3 coding DNA: TGTGCCAGCAGTTTAGGGACAGGGCAAGCAGGTGCTGGAAACACCATATATTTT.